What follows are 19 T cell receptor beta chains derived from one specimen sequenced in a study of cytomegalovirus exposure and HLA in healthy donors. The primer mix had 60 Vbeta and 13 Jbeta primers. Clones were sequenced by immunoSEQ multiplex PCR, and TCRdb holds only the in-frame ones, with some missing. The repertoire has over 85,000 clones, about 62% of them found once; the top ten carry approximately 4.3%. Sequencing was performed on PBMCs. These receptor sequences come from a human donor in good health.

V gene TRBV19 combines with J gene TRBJ2-5, with 12 nucleotides matching TRBD2. CDR1 and CDR2 (germline): LNHDA, SQIVND (reference sequence). This CDR3 comprises 15 residues. V shed 3 bases and J 5 bases; nucleotides not matched to a gene: 4. The CDR3, as DNA: TGTGCCAGTAGTATGGGACTAGCGGGTTATGAGACCCAGTACTTC. As protein: CASSMGLAGYETQYF.

The chain uses TRBV6-1 and TRBJ2-2; D is possibly TRBD2 (5 bases). CDR1 MNHNS and CDR2 SASEGT come from the germline V gene. The CDR3 runs 19 residues. Trimming pared 7 bases from V and 5 bases from J, leaving 29 bases between. The CDR3 here is CASIEDGGVLVSATGELFF. CDR3 nucleotides: TGTGCCAGCATTGAGGACGGTGGGGTACTAGTATCCGCTACCGGGGAGCTGTTTTTT.

A few counts support this clone. The V gene is TRBV27, the J gene TRBJ2-7, with 7 bases identical to TRBD2. There are 13 residues in the CDR3. The V gene end was trimmed by 8 bases and the J gene end by 3 bases; junction bases not matched to a gene: 7. CDR1 and CDR2 from the germline V gene are MNHEY and SMNVEV (reference sequence). The DNA for the CDR3 is TGTGCCAGCGCCTCCGGGACTAACTACGAGCAGTACTTC. This codes for CASASGTNYEQYF.

The chain employs TRBV18 and TRBJ1-1, with 11 bases identical to TRBD1. With V trimmed by 1 base and J by 4 bases, 2 bases remained unmatched. The CDR3 runs 15 residues. Germline V gene lookup returns CDR1 KGHSH and CDR2 LQKENI. CDR3 region: CASSPLGTGGTEAFF. DNA of the CDR3: TGTGCCAGCTCACCACTTGGGACAGGGGGCACTGAAGCTTTCTTT.

This clone occurred a few times. The chain employs TRBV7-7 and TRBJ2-2; no reliable D call. V lost 5 bases and J lost 2, with 6 bases in between. The CDR3 is 13 residues long. Germline CDR1 is SSHAT and CDR2 is FNYEAQ (reference sequence). CDR3 in DNA: TGTGCCAGCAGCCCACTAAACACCGGGGAGCTGTTTTTT. It translates to CASSPLNTGELFF.

This clone was observed a few times. The genes are TRBV9 and TRBJ2-5, with 16 bases matching TRBD2. Per germline, CDR1 SGDLS and CDR2 YYNGEE. V dropped 6 bases and J dropped 2; count of bases not matched to a gene: 10. This CDR3 contains 18 residues. CDR3 DNA sequence: TGTGCCAGCAACGTGGGACTAGCGGGAGGGAGTAGGCAAGAGACCCAGTACTTC. Encoded protein: CASNVGLAGGSRQETQYF.

CDR3 sequence reads: CAISESPTGNEQFF. As DNA, the CDR3 is TGTGCCATCAGTGAGTCTCCGACTGGGAATGAGCAGTTCTTC. The chain joins TRBV10-3 to TRBJ2-1; D remains ambiguous. Trimming shortened V by 0 bases and J by 7 bases, and 10 bases separated the two germline ends. This CDR3 has 14 amino acids. Germline values: CDR1 ENHRY, CDR2 SYGVKD.

This clone was counted between two and nine times. This chain uses TRBV25-1 with TRBJ2-5; 14 nucleotides match TRBD2. CDR1 and CDR2 from the germline V gene are MGHDK and SYGVNS. The CDR3 length is 14 residues. The ends lost 10 bases at V and 2 bases at J; junction bases unmatched: 3. CDR3 sequence reads: CATGLAGAQETQYF. As DNA, the CDR3 is TGTGCCACGGGACTAGCGGGAGCGCAAGAGACCCAGTACTTC.

The rearrangement links TRBV7-9 to TRBJ1-2; TRBD1 matches 10 bases. The CDR3 runs to 15 residues. Looked up from germline, CDR1 is SEHNR and CDR2 is FQNEAQ (reference sequence). J was trimmed by 8 bases and V by 1 base; bases with no gene match: 7. CDR3 in DNA: TGTGCCAGCAGCTTAGTCTTGGGACAGGGGAGCGGCTACACCTTC. It encodes CASSLVLGQGSGYTF.

The V gene is TRBV29-1, the J gene TRBJ1-3; tentatively, D is TRBD1 (6 bases). With 3 bases removed from V and 3 bases from J, the gap between germline ends came to 9 bases. Germline V gene lookup returns CDR1 SQVTM and CDR2 ANQGSEA. The CDR3 is 13 amino acids. The CDR3 is CSVEAGVGNTIYF. In DNA form, the CDR3 reads TGCAGCGTTGAGGCAGGGGTTGGAAACACCATATATTTT.

The chain combines TRBV28 with TRBJ2-7; TRBD2 is a possible D gene (7 bases). Trimming stripped 6 bases from V and 2 bases from J, with 17 bases between. The CDR3 is 15 residues long. The germline CDR1 and CDR2 sequences are MDHEN and SYDVKM. CDR3 amino acids: CASSPPGGRTYEQYF. The CDR3 nucleotides are TGTGCCAGCAGCCCACCGGGGGGCCGAACCTACGAGCAGTACTTC.

The rearrangement joins TRBV15 to TRBJ2-7; TRBD2 matches 16 bases. The CDR3 sequence is 19 residues long. J lost 1 base, V lost 0 bases, and 6 bases had no gene match. Germline assignment: CDR1 LNHNV and CDR2 YYDKDF (reference sequence). The CDR3 DNA follows: TGTGCCACCAGCAGAGATCTCTTGGGACTAGCGGGAGGGTCCTACGAGCAGTACTTC. Its translation is CATSRDLLGLAGGSYEQYF. Full variable domain (rest looked up from reference TRBV15 and TRBJ2-7): DAMVIQNPRYQVTQFGKPVTLSCSQTLNHNVMYWYQQKSSQAPKLLFHYYDKDFNNEADTPDNFQSRRPNTSFCFLDIRSPGLGDTAMYLCATSRDLLGLAGGSYEQYFGPGTRLTVT.

The CDR3 loop reads CASSLERRAGQPQHF. In DNA, the CDR3 is TGTGCCAGCAGCTTAGAAAGGAGGGCGGGGCAGCCCCAGCATTTT. The genes are TRBV7-2 and TRBJ1-5, with no clear D. The CDR3 length is 15 residues. The V and J ends lost 1 base and 7 bases respectively, with 14 bases between them. CDR1 and CDR2 from the germline V gene are SGHTA and FQGNSA.

The rearrangement links TRBV30 to TRBJ1-1, with D unclear. This CDR3 has 12 amino acids. Trimming pared 0 bases from V and 8 bases from J, leaving 10 bases between. CDR1 and CDR2 from the germline V gene are GTSNPN and SVGIG (reference sequence). The CDR3 region has the DNA TGTGCCTGGAGTGTAGTAAGCCTAGAAGCTTTCTTT. It yields the protein CAWSVVSLEAFF.

The rearrangement joins TRBV7-9 to TRBJ2-7; weak D call: TRBD2 (5 bases). V shed 4 bases and J shed 3 bases, with 22 bases lying between them. Germline values: CDR1 SEHNR, CDR2 FQNEAQ (reference sequence). This CDR3 has 17 amino acids. The CDR3 sequence is CASSSGNGEHGYYEQYF. CDR3 in DNA: TGTGCCAGCAGCTCTGGCAATGGGGAGCACGGGTACTACGAGCAGTACTTC.

V usage is TRBV7-8 and J usage is TRBJ2-3; the match to TRBD2 covers 10 bases. This CDR3 contains 16 residues. V gave up 5 bases and J gave up 0 bases; unmatched junction bases: 5. Germline V gives CDR1 SGHVS, CDR2 FQNEAQ. The CDR3 DNA is TGTGCCAGCAGCACTTCTAGCGGGAGAAGCACAGATACGCAGTATTTT. Protein product: CASSTSSGRSTDTQYF.

The chain is built from TRBV21-1 and TRBJ2-7; the DNA was not used to check the table's D call, TRBD2. TRBV21-1 counts as a pseudogene. The CDR3 length is 17 residues. The CDR3: CASSEKTRTSGTYEQYF. Here the CDR3 DNA reads TGTGCCAGCAGCGAAAAAACCCGGACTAGCGGAACCTACGAGCAGTACTTC.

This rearrangement joins TRBV6-5 to TRBJ1-4; D is possibly TRBD1 (6 bases). This CDR3 is 14 amino acids long. V gave up 6 bases and J gave up 7 bases, with 15 bases separating them. Germline V gene data show CDR1 as MNHEY and CDR2 as SVGAGI. CDR3 sequence reads: CASSPPGGREKLFF. The CDR3 coding sequence is TGTGCCAGCAGCCCTCCGGGGGGCCGTGAAAAACTGTTTTTT.

The chain couples TRBV7-8 to TRBJ1-5, with D uncertain. CDR3 size: 16 residues. The V end was cut by 1 base, the J end by 1 base, with 11 bases between. Germline CDR1 SGHVS, CDR2 FQNEAQ. Written as DNA, the CDR3 is TGTGCCAGCAGCTTAGACGGGGTAGGGAGCAATCAGCCCCAGCATTTT. Translating it yields CASSLDGVGSNQPQHF.